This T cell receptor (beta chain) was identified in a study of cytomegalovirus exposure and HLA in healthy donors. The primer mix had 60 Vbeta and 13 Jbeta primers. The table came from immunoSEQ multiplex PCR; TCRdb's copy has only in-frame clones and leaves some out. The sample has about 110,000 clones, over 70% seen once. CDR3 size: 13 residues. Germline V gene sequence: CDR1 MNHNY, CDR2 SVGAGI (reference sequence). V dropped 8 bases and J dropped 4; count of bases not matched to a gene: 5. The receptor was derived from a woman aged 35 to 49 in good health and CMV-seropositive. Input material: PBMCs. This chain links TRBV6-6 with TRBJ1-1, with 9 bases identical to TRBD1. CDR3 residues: CASAQGAGTEAFF. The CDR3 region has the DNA TGTGCCAGCGCACAGGGGGCGGGCACTGAAGCTTTCTTT.